One and the same sample provided the 19 T cell receptor beta chains below, sequenced in a study of spatial heterogeneity in lung cancer. Regarding time point: sample taken at primary tumor resection. Tumor, nontumor lung or frozen PBMC supplied whole RNA, sequenced without sorting. TCRdb reprocessed the 5' RACE reads with MiXCR, giving one entry per CDR3 protein. The table includes about 53,000 distinct CDR3 sequences, approximately 7% detected once. The input for sequencing was PBMCs, taken at surgery. These receptors came from a female donor with early-stage non-small cell lung cancer.

This clonotype was recorded many times. The V call is TRBV7-8, the J call TRBJ1-2; D is undetermined. This CDR3 spans 16 amino acids. The germline CDR1 and CDR2 sequences are SGHVS and FQNEAQ. Trimming took off 5 bases at V and 4 bases at J, with 20 bases between the two ends. CDR3 residues: CASSPLRAPWLYGYTF. The CDR3 DNA sequence: TGTGCCAGCAGCCCCTTAAGGGCTCCTTGGCTCTATGGCTACACCTTC.

This clonotype was observed at least ten times. The DNA for the CDR3 is TGTGCCAGCAGCTTGCGGCAGGGGGTAACGAACACCGGGGAGCTGTTTTTT. This translates into CASSLRQGVTNTGELFF. The gene calls are TRBV5-5 and TRBJ2-2; TRBD1 agrees at 7 bases. V lost 1 base and J lost 0; bases outside the gene matches: 6. Germline-derived CDR1 and CDR2 are SGHKS and YYEKEE (reference sequence). This CDR3 comprises 17 residues.

This clonotype was seen ten or more times. The chain couples TRBV28 to TRBJ2-7; no definite D call. This CDR3 region has 12 residues. Trimming pared 6 bases from V and 10 bases from J, leaving 16 bases between. Germline lookup yields CDR1 MDHEN and CDR2 SYDVKM. The CDR3: CASSQLITRQYF. The DNA of the CDR3 is TGTGCCAGCAGCCAACTAATAACGAGACAGTACTTC.

Ten or more counts support this clonotype. The chain uses TRBV6-5 and TRBJ1-5, with D unclear. V was cut by 6 bases and J by 7 bases, with 13 bases left in between. This CDR3 spans 13 amino acids. Germline CDR1 and CDR2: MNHEY and SVGAGI. CDR3 coding DNA: TGTGCCAGCAGCCCGGGTGTGAGGCAGCCCCAGCATTTT. Translating it yields CASSPGVRQPQHF.

This clonotype was seen ten or more times. This chain connects TRBV4-1 to TRBJ1-1; no clear D. The CDR3 runs to 16 residues. Germline V gene sequence: CDR1 MGHRA, CDR2 YSYEKL. V dropped 0 bases and J dropped 0 bases, with 11 bases sitting between them. CDR3 sequence reads: CASSQEPEHLNTEAFF. CDR3 in DNA: TGCGCCAGCAGCCAAGAGCCCGAACATCTGAACACTGAAGCTTTCTTT.

This clonotype was observed many times. The chain has TRBV30 and TRBJ1-5; no reliable D call. Per the germline V gene, CDR1 is GTSNPN and CDR2 is SVGIG (reference sequence). V shed 0 bases and J shed 3 bases, with 9 bases lying between them. This CDR3 region has 14 residues. CDR3 protein: CAWSVRHHNQPQHF. DNA of the CDR3: TGTGCCTGGAGTGTAAGACACCACAATCAGCCCCAGCATTTT.

At least ten counts were recorded for this clonotype. J is TRBJ1-2 and V is TRBV18; 9 positions agree with TRBD1. This CDR3 has 15 amino acids. The germline CDR1 and CDR2 sequences are KGHSH and LQKENI. The junction had 8 bases not matched to a gene; V was cut back by 3 bases and J by 6 bases. CDR3 coding DNA: TGTGCCAGCTCACCCCTGGGACAGGGTTCCCATGGCTACACCTTC. This sequence encodes CASSPLGQGSHGYTF.

This rearrangement joins TRBV6-6 to TRBJ2-3; D call uncertain. CDR3 size: 11 residues. The V end lost 3 bases, the J end lost 6 bases, and 4 bases lay between the germline ends. CDR1 is MNHNY, CDR2 SVGAGI, per germline (reference sequence). The DNA for the CDR3 is TGTGCCAGCAGTTATGAGGATACGCAGTATTTT. As protein: CASSYEDTQYF.

The chain recombines TRBV4-3 with TRBJ2-2; the D is unclear. The CDR3 has 14 amino acids. The germline gives CDR1 LGHNA, CDR2 YSLEER. Trimming removed 1 base at V and 3 bases at J, with 6 bases between. Here the CDR3 reads CASSQVLDTGELFF. CDR3 in DNA: TGCGCCAGCAGCCAAGTTCTCGACACCGGGGAGCTGTTTTTT.

The chain combines TRBV29-1 with TRBJ1-2, with 7 bases fitting TRBD1. The germline V gene has CDR1 SQVTM and CDR2 ANQGSEA. The CDR3 runs to 13 residues. The V gene end was trimmed by 6 bases and the J gene end by 5 bases; junction bases not matched to a gene: 9. Written as DNA, the CDR3 is TGCAGCGTGCTACGACAGGGACCATATGGCTACACCTTC. Protein sequence: CSVLRQGPYGYTF. Filled out from reference TRBV29-1 and TRBJ1-2, the complete variable domain reads SAVISQKPSRDICQRGTSLTIQCQVDSQVTMMFWYRQQPGQSLTLIATANQGSEATYESGFVIDKFPISRPNLTFSTLTVSNMSPEDSSIYLCSVLRQGPYGYTFGSGTRLTVV.

This clonotype was recorded at least ten times. The genes are TRBV5-1 and TRBJ2-1; 8 bases map to TRBD2. The V and J ends lost 7 bases and 10 bases, in that order; junction bases with no gene match: 4. Germline values: CDR1 SGHRS, CDR2 YFSETQ. The CDR3 loop spans 11 amino acids. The CDR3 region has the DNA TGCGCCAGCGGCGGGGGGACGGAGCAGTTCTTC. Translating it yields CASGGGTEQFF.

This clonotype appeared many times. The gene calls are TRBV5-1 and TRBJ2-5, with D unclear. V lost 5 bases and J lost 3, with 11 bases in between. CDR3 length: 13 residues. From germline, CDR1 is SGHRS and CDR2 YFSETQ. As DNA, the CDR3 is TGCGCCAGCAGTTCCCGGGTAGAAGAGACCCAGTACTTC. Translating gives CASSSRVEETQYF.

This clonotype has at least ten counts. The CDR3 spells CASSYSLNTEAFF. The CDR3 bases are TGTGCCAGCAGTTATAGCCTGAACACTGAAGCTTTCTTT. The chain employs TRBV6-5 and TRBJ1-1; D remains unclear. CDR1 and CDR2 from the germline V gene are MNHEY and SVGAGI. The V and J ends lost 3 bases and 0 bases respectively, with 5 bases between them. The CDR3 has 13 residues.

This clonotype was seen many times. The chain links TRBV6-2 or TRBV6-3 to TRBJ2-2; a possible D gene is TRBD1 (5 bases). Trimming pared 0 bases from V and 9 bases from J, leaving 11 bases between. This CDR3 comprises 14 residues. CDR1 and CDR2 from the germline V gene are MNHEY and SVGEGT. CDR3 in DNA: TGTGCCAGCAGTTACTCGATGGACATATGGGAGCTGTTTTTT. This gives the protein CASSYSMDIWELFF.

This clonotype has a handful of counts. The V gene is TRBV18, the J gene TRBJ2-1; TRBD1 agrees at 11 bases. The CDR3 extends over 16 amino acids. V was pared by 4 bases and J by 7 bases, with 9 bases of the junction left unmatched. Looked up from germline, CDR1 is KGHSH and CDR2 is LQKENI. CDR3 nucleotides: TGTGCCAGCTCACGCCGGGACAGGGGGTTTTTGAATGAGCAGTTCTTC. It is translated as CASSRRDRGFLNEQFF.

The table lists this clonotype with a few counts. The genes are TRBV4-1 and TRBJ2-3, with D possibly TRBD2 on 7 matching bases. With 1 base removed from V and 2 bases from J, the gap between germline ends came to 13 bases. The V gene's germline CDR1 is MGHRA and CDR2 YSYEKL. The CDR3 loop spans 16 amino acids. The CDR3 spells CASSQARGGTTDTQYF. The CDR3, as DNA: TGCGCCAGCAGCCAAGCTAGGGGGGGCACCACAGATACGCAGTATTTT.

The chain employs TRBV10-3 and TRBJ2-7, with D possibly TRBD2 on 5 matching bases. Germline assignment: CDR1 ENHRY and CDR2 SYGVKD. Trimming shortened V by 6 bases and J by 4 bases, and 16 bases separated the two germline ends. The length of the CDR3 is 14 residues. Written as DNA, the CDR3 is TGTGCCATCAGGGATGGGCTAGCTTCGTACGAGCAGTACTTC. Residues: CAIRDGLASYEQYF.

At least ten counts were recorded for this clonotype. The chain links TRBV3-1 to TRBJ2-1; D is uncertain. The V and J ends lost 2 bases and 8 bases respectively, with 4 bases between them. From germline, CDR1 is LGHDT and CDR2 YNNKEL (reference sequence). The CDR3 is 11 amino acids. The CDR3: CASSQPDEQFF. Written as DNA, the CDR3 is TGTGCCAGCAGCCAACCGGATGAGCAGTTCTTC.

This clonotype was counted only a few times. This chain connects TRBV5-1 to TRBJ1-6; D gene uncertain. Looked up from germline, CDR1 is SGHRS and CDR2 is YFSETQ. CDR3 length: 15 amino acids. Deletions cut 0 bases from V and 9 bases from J, with 13 bases between. The CDR3 loop is CASSLDQGWSSPLHF. The CDR3, as DNA: TGCGCCAGCAGCTTGGATCAAGGGTGGTCTTCACCCCTCCACTTT.